This T cell receptor beta chain emerged from a study of CD8 T cells in ankylosing spondylitis. 5'-RACE, quantitative and with molecular barcodes, yielded the TCR beta libraries. In TCRdb, the 5' RACE reads were re-called with MiXCR into one record per CDR3 protein. Seen here are under 300,000 distinct CDR3 sequences, roughly 10% observed once, and the top ten hold 2.6%. The sample holds many counts of this clonotype. Antigen: not known. Study observations and caveats: Matched synovial fluid from ankylosing spondylitis patients was reported to be enriched for disease-linked clones.

The receptor was derived from a male donor with ankylosing spondylitis or in good health (not recorded which). The specimen was blood, either unsorted or a sorted T cell fraction (not recorded which).

In DNA, the CDR3 is TGTGCCAGCAGCCCCCCGGCAGGGCGGACGGACATTCAGTACTTC. It codes for CASSPPAGRTDIQYF. The V and J genes are TRBV7-2 and TRBJ2-4, with D tentatively TRBD1 (5 bases). Deletions cut 5 bases from V and 8 bases from J, with 19 bases between. The CDR3 consists of 15 residues. CDR1 and CDR2 (germline): SGHTA, FQGNSA.